The 14 T cell receptor beta chains below were found in one sample sequenced in a study of blood T cell repertoires in COVID-19. Sequenced by immunoSEQ multiplex PCR; TCRdb stores in-frame clones only, minus some. The sample records around 200,000 clones, over 80% being singletons. Sequenced: peripheral blood. The receptors come from a woman aged 25 to 39 with COVID-19, enrolled during active disease.

The CDR3 region has the DNA TGTGCCAGCAGCCAAGATCGGGTTGTCGCAGATACGCAGTATTTT. Translated, it gives CASSQDRVVADTQYF. V gene TRBV3-1 (or the pseudogene TRBV3-2) combines with J gene TRBJ2-3, with D unclear. V lost 0 bases and J 4 bases, leaving 11 bases between the germline ends. Germline loops: CDR1 LGHDT, CDR2 YNNKEL (reference sequence). CDR3 length equals 15 residues.

The sample holds one count of this clone. This chain joins TRBV6-5 and TRBJ2-1; D perhaps matches TRBD2 (5 bases). Trimming cost V 6 bases and J 7 bases, with 10 bases left between them. The CDR3 runs 12 residues. Germline V gene data show CDR1 as MNHEY and CDR2 as SVGAGI. As DNA, the CDR3 is TGTGCCAGCAGGCCGACTACTAATGAGCAGTTCTTC. Protein sequence: CASRPTTNEQFF.

This chain links TRBV19 with TRBJ1-2, with 9 bases matching TRBD1. This CDR3 comprises 14 residues. The V gene end was trimmed by 7 bases and the J gene end by 2 bases; junction bases not matched to a gene: 5. Germline V gene lookup returns CDR1 LNHDA and CDR2 SQIVND (reference sequence). CDR3 sequence (DNA): TGTGCCAGTACCCGGGGACAGGGCAACTATGGCTACACCTTC. This encodes CASTRGQGNYGYTF.

This rearrangement joins TRBV4-1 to TRBJ1-4; D not resolved. Per the germline V gene, CDR1 is MGHRA and CDR2 is YSYEKL. V shed 2 bases and J shed 3 bases, with 13 bases lying between them. This CDR3 has 16 residues. CDR3: CASSQSPGAANEKLFF. The CDR3 DNA is TGCGCCAGCAGCCAATCCCCAGGCGCAGCTAATGAAAAACTGTTTTTT.

This chain's CDR3 is CASSYSTGAREFEQYF. The CDR3 DNA reads as TGTGCCAGCAGTTACTCGACTGGGGCTCGGGAGTTCGAGCAGTACTTC. The chain recombines TRBV6-5 with TRBJ2-7; TRBD2 might be the D (6 bases). The CDR3 has 16 residues. CDR1 and CDR2 from the germline V gene are MNHEY and SVGAGI. With 0 bases removed from V and 6 bases from J, the gap between germline ends came to 18 bases.

This chain connects TRBV11-2 to TRBJ2-2, with 8 bases matching TRBD2. Germline trimming cut 3 bases from V and 4 bases from J; bases unmatched to any gene: 7. CDR3 length: 16 residues. CDR1 and CDR2 (germline): SGHAT, FQNNGV. The CDR3, as DNA: TGTGCCAGCAGCTTGAATCGCCTAGCGGGCACCGGGGAGCTGTTTTTT. Encoded protein: CASSLNRLAGTGELFF.

The rearrangement joins TRBV9 to TRBJ2-5, with TRBD2 matching over 15 bases. Unmatched junction bases numbered 8, after V lost 3 bases and J lost 11 bases. The CDR3 loop spans 15 amino acids. Germline assignment: CDR1 SGDLS and CDR2 YYNGEE. The CDR3 here is CASSAGLAGGLGQYF. The CDR3, as DNA: TGTGCCAGCAGCGCGGGACTAGCGGGGGGCCTCGGTCAGTACTTC.

The table lists this clone with a count of one. This chain connects TRBV18 to TRBJ1-2; weak D call: TRBD1 (5 bases). The V end was cut by 5 bases, the J end by 1 base, with 14 bases between. Germline CDR1 KGHSH, CDR2 LQKENI. There are 15 residues in the CDR3. CDR3 in amino acids: CASSVLHQGNYGYTF. The CDR3 DNA is TGTGCCAGCTCAGTACTTCATCAGGGTAACTATGGCTACACCTTC.

The chain has TRBV7-3 and TRBJ1-3; possible D gene TRBD1, 6 bases. The CDR3 consists of 20 residues. V lost 4 bases to trimming and J lost 0 bases, with 25 bases between them. Germline loops: CDR1 SGHTA, CDR2 FQGTGA. The chain's CDR3 is CASSYHGTSGGAYSGNTIYF. In DNA form, the CDR3 reads TGTGCCAGCAGCTACCACGGGACATCCGGTGGAGCCTACTCTGGAAACACCATATATTTT.

CDR3 nucleotide sequence: TGTGCCAGCAGCGGAAGACAGGGTTGGTACGAGCAGTACTTC. As protein: CASSGRQGWYEQYF. This chain uses TRBV7-6 with TRBJ2-7; 7 bases are shared with TRBD1. Germline V CDR1 and CDR2: SGHVS, FNYEAQ. Germline trimming cut 5 bases from V and 4 bases from J; bases unmatched to any gene: 8. CDR3 size: 14 residues.

V and J are TRBV3-1 (or the pseudogene TRBV3-2) and TRBJ1-6, with D unresolved. V lost 0 bases and J 7 bases, leaving 16 bases between the germline ends. Per germline, CDR1 LGHDT and CDR2 YNNKEL (reference sequence). The CDR3 contains 17 residues. The CDR3 DNA reads TGTGCCAGCAGCCAAGATTTAGTTACATCGGGAAATTCACCCCTCCACTTT. Translating gives CASSQDLVTSGNSPLHF.

The V call is TRBV9, the J call TRBJ2-7; 10 bases align to TRBD1. Trimming removed 0 bases from V and 3 bases from J; junction bases left unmatched: 3. Germline V gives CDR1 SGDLS, CDR2 YYNGEE. CDR3 length: 15 residues. The CDR3: CASSVGDRGYYEQYF. The CDR3 DNA is TGTGCCAGCAGCGTAGGGGACAGGGGCTACTACGAGCAGTACTTC.

The chain combines TRBV13 with TRBJ1-1; 11 positions agree with TRBD1. V was clipped by 5 bases and J by 5 bases; unmatched bases: 4. There are 14 residues in the CDR3. Germline CDR1 and CDR2: PRHDT and FYEKMQ (reference sequence). CDR3 coding DNA: TGTGCCAGCAGCGAACGGGACAGGGGGACTGAAGCTTTCTTT. Its translation is CASSERDRGTEAFF.

This rearrangement joins TRBV10-2 to TRBJ2-2; no reliable D call. Germline V gene sequence: CDR1 WSHSY, CDR2 SAAADI. The germline V and J ends were trimmed by 8 bases and 8 bases, with 9 bases remaining between them. The CDR3 covers 11 residues. CDR3 sequence: CASRVTGELFF. CDR3 coding DNA: TGCGCCAGCCGGGTAACGGGGGAGCTGTTTTTT.